The rows below give T cell receptor beta chains drawn from one sample of a study of identical twins. Each CDR3 protein is one row after TCRdb ran MiXCR on the 5' RACE reads. The sample gives hundreds of thousands of distinct CDR3 sequences, around 6% of which show up once; roughly 1.6% is in the top ten. The sample consisted of naive T cells sorted from blood. All receptors derive from a man between 18 and 35 years old in good health. The CDR3 runs from the conserved cysteine through the conserved F or W. Fields, in order: CDR3 length, V gene, J gene, clone size, D gene, CDR3 protein, CDR3 DNA. D genes are given only for firm matches. A row's size may be missing; if present it is once, few, many or a size class.

len: 15; v_gene: TRBV20-1; j_gene: TRBJ2-1; abundance: NA; d_gene: TRBD2; CDR3aa: CSAWTSGSPQNEQFF; CDR3nt: TGCAGTGCCTGGACTAGCGGGAGCCCGCAGAATGAGCAGTTCTTC
len: 18; v_gene: TRBV27; j_gene: TRBJ1-5; abundance: NA; d_gene: NA; CDR3aa: CASSLYSRQGLSNQPQHF; CDR3nt: TGTGCCAGCAGTTTATATTCTCGGCAGGGACTTAGCAATCAGCCCCAGCATTTT
len: 15; v_gene: TRBV7-9; j_gene: TRBJ1-4; abundance: many; d_gene: TRBD1; CDR3aa: CASSARDRANEKLFF; CDR3nt: TGTGCCAGCAGCGCACGGGACAGGGCTAATGAAAAACTGTTTTTT
len: 14; v_gene: TRBV30; j_gene: TRBJ1-2; abundance: few; d_gene: NA; CDR3aa: CAWTREGFADGYTF; CDR3nt: TGTGCCTGGACACGTGAGGGATTTGCAGATGGCTACACCTTC
len: 17; v_gene: TRBV15; j_gene: TRBJ2-2; abundance: NA; d_gene: NA; CDR3aa: CATSRDRGGELTGELFF; CDR3nt: TGTGCCACCAGCAGAGATCGAGGAGGGGAGCTTACCGGGGAGCTGTTTTTT
len: 15; v_gene: TRBV15; j_gene: TRBJ1-5; abundance: many; d_gene: NA; CDR3aa: CATSREPSSNQPQHF; CDR3nt: TGTGCCACCAGCAGAGAACCGAGTAGCAATCAGCCCCAGCATTTT
len: 15; v_gene: TRBV7-2; j_gene: TRBJ2-7; abundance: NA; d_gene: NA; CDR3aa: CASSRRDWKVYEQYF; CDR3nt: TGTGCCAGCAGCCGCCGGGACTGGAAAGTCTACGAGCAGTACTTC
len: 16; v_gene: TRBV5-1; j_gene: TRBJ2-1; abundance: many; d_gene: NA; CDR3aa: CASSSYGGSSYNEQFF; CDR3nt: TGCGCCAGCAGCTCGTACGGAGGCAGCTCCTACAATGAGCAGTTCTTC
len: 14; v_gene: TRBV11-2; j_gene: TRBJ2-3; abundance: NA; d_gene: NA; CDR3aa: CASSLGVDTDTQYF; CDR3nt: TGTGCCAGCAGCTTAGGGGTAGACACAGATACGCAGTATTTT
len: 16; v_gene: TRBV6-2/TRBV6-3; j_gene: TRBJ2-7; abundance: few; d_gene: NA; CDR3aa: CASADQPTSTLHEQYF; CDR3nt: TGTGCCAGCGCCGACCAACCGACTAGTACGTTACACGAGCAGTACTTC
len: 15; v_gene: TRBV2; j_gene: TRBJ1-1; abundance: NA; d_gene: TRBD1; CDR3aa: CASRNGQGGRTEAFF; CDR3nt: TGTGCCAGCAGGAACGGACAGGGTGGTCGCACTGAAGCTTTCTTT
len: 13; v_gene: TRBV27; j_gene: TRBJ2-1; abundance: many; d_gene: NA; CDR3aa: CASRINSYNEQFF; CDR3nt: TGTGCCAGCAGAATAAACAGCTACAATGAGCAGTTCTTC
len: 15; v_gene: TRBV7-2; j_gene: TRBJ2-2; abundance: few; d_gene: TRBD1; CDR3aa: CASSPRTGFPGELFF; CDR3nt: TGTGCCAGCAGCCCGAGGACAGGGTTTCCCGGGGAGCTGTTTTTT
len: 12; v_gene: TRBV9; j_gene: TRBJ2-1; abundance: many; d_gene: TRBD2; CDR3aa: CASSVGTIHQFF; CDR3nt: TGTGCCAGCAGCGTGGGGACTATCCATCAGTTCTTC
len: 12; v_gene: TRBV2; j_gene: TRBJ2-6; abundance: many; d_gene: NA; CDR3aa: CASLLGANVLTF; CDR3nt: TGTGCCAGTCTCCTGGGGGCCAACGTCCTGACTTTC
len: 15; v_gene: TRBV20-1; j_gene: TRBJ2-1; abundance: few; d_gene: TRBD2; CDR3aa: CSARGTSGREDEQFF; CDR3nt: TGCAGTGCAAGGGGAACTAGCGGGAGAGAGGATGAGCAGTTCTTC
len: 14; v_gene: TRBV25-1; j_gene: TRBJ2-1; abundance: many; d_gene: NA; CDR3aa: CASHGALSYNEQFF; CDR3nt: TGTGCCAGCCATGGGGCTCTCTCCTACAATGAGCAGTTCTTC
len: 15; v_gene: TRBV11-2; j_gene: TRBJ2-7; abundance: few; d_gene: NA; CDR3aa: CASSSRSGLTHEQYF; CDR3nt: TGTGCCAGCAGCTCCCGGTCGGGACTTACCCACGAGCAGTACTTC
len: 15; v_gene: TRBV7-2; j_gene: TRBJ2-2; abundance: few; d_gene: NA; CDR3aa: CASSPPQGYGGELFF; CDR3nt: TGTGCCAGCAGCCCCCCCCAAGGCTACGGCGGGGAGCTGTTTTTT
len: 15; v_gene: TRBV12-3/TRBV12-4; j_gene: TRBJ2-3; abundance: few; d_gene: NA; CDR3aa: CASSPLSESTDTQYF; CDR3nt: TGTGCCAGCAGTCCCTTGAGTGAGAGCACAGATACGCAGTATTTT
len: 13; v_gene: TRBV9; j_gene: TRBJ1-1; abundance: many; d_gene: NA; CDR3aa: CASSPLIWTEAFF; CDR3nt: TGTGCCAGCAGCCCCCTCATATGGACTGAAGCTTTCTTT
len: 19; v_gene: TRBV5-4; j_gene: TRBJ2-4; abundance: NA; d_gene: TRBD2; CDR3aa: CASSLEEVAGGMTKNIQYF; CDR3nt: TGTGCCAGCAGCTTGGAGGAGGTAGCGGGGGGGATGACCAAAAACATTCAGTACTTC